This T cell receptor (beta chain) comes out of a study of blood T cell repertoires in COVID-19. Study-wide background: The United States, Italy and Spain were the sources of the acute and convalescent COVID-19 samples. The analysed material was cDNA or gDNA that came from T cells, B-cell-depleted T cells, or PBMCs.

In the study's own analysis: Cell counts per sample came from amplifying reference gene primers. The protocol was immunoSEQ multiplex PCR, while the TCRdb copy is restricted to in-frame clones and leaves out a portion. For V, J and clone size, that table is used; D and trimming come from the DNA. The sample holds some 150,000 clones, roughly nine tenths seen once. This CDR3 comprises 13 residues. V lost 8 bases to trimming and J lost 5 bases; unmatched junction nucleotides: 5. Germline CDR1 MNHEY, CDR2 SMNVEV (reference sequence). The V and J genes are TRBV27 and TRBJ2-2; 7 bases match TRBD1. The TCR originated in a human donor in a cohort sampled during active COVID-19. Sequenced sample: peripheral blood. The CDR3 coding sequence is TGTGCCAGCGCCCACAGGGGAACCGGGGAGCTGTTTTTT. Its translation is CASAHRGTGELFF.